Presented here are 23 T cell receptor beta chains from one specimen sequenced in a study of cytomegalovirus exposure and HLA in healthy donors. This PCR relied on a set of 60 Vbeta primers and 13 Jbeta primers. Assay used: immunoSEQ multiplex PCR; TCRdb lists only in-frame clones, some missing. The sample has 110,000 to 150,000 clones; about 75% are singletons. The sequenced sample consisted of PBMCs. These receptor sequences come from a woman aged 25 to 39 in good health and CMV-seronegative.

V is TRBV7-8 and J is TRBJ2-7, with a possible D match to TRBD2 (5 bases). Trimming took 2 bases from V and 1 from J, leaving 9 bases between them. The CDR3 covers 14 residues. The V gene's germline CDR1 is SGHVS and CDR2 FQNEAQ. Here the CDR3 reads CASSLKRVSYEQYV. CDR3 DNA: TGTGCCAGCAGCTTAAAGAGGGTTTCCTACGAGCAGTACGTC.

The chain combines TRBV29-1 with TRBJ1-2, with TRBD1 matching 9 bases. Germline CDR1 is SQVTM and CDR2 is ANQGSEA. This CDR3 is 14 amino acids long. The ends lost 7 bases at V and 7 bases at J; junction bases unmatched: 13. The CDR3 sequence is CSARPGQGGSGYTF. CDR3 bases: TGCAGCGCCCGCCCGGGACAGGGAGGGTCTGGCTACACCTTC. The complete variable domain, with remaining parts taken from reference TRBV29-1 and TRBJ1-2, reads SAVISQKPSRDICQRGTSLTIQCQVDSQVTMMFWYRQQPGQSLTLIATANQGSEATYESGFVIDKFPISRPNLTFSTLTVSNMSPEDSSIYLCSARPGQGGSGYTFGSGTRLTVV.

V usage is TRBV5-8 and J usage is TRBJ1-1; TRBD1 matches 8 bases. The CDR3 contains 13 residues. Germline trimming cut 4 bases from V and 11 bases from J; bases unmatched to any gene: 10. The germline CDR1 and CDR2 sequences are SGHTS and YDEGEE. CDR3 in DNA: TGTGCCAGCAGCAGGACAGGGCGCCTATCGGCTTTCTTT. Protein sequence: CASSRTGRLSAFF.

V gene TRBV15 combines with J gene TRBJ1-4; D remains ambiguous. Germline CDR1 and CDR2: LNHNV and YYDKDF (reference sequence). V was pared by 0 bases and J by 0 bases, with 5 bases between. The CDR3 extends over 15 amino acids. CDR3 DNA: TGTGCCACCAGCAGAGACGGTGCAACTAATGAAAAACTGTTTTTT. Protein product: CATSRDGATNEKLFF.

The chain's CDR3 is CASSFGSSQEQYV. CDR3 sequence (DNA): TGTGCCAGCAGCTTCGGGTCGTCACAAGAGCAGTACGTC. The V call is TRBV7-9, the J call TRBJ2-7; D remains unclear. CDR1 and CDR2 (germline): SEHNR, FQNEAQ (reference sequence). The V end was cut by 3 bases, the J end by 7 bases, with 13 bases between. The CDR3 spans 13 residues.

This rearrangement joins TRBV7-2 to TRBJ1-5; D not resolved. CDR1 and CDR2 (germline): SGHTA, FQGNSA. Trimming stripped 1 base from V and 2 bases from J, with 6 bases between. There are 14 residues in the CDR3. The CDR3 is CASSLVPGNQPQHF. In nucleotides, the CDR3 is TGTGCCAGCAGCTTAGTACCAGGCAATCAGCCCCAGCATTTT.

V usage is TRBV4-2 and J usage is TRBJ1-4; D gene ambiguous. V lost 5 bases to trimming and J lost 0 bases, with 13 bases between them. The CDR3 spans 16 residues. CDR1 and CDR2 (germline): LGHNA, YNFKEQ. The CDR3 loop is CASSGAASATNEKLFF. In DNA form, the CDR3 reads TGTGCCAGCAGCGGAGCAGCGAGTGCAACTAATGAAAAACTGTTTTTT.

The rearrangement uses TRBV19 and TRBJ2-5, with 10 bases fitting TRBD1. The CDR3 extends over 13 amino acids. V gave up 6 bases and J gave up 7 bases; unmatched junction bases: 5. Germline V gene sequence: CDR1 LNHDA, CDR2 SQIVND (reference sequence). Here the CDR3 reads CASRLGQGGTQYF. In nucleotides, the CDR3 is TGTGCCAGTAGGCTAGGACAGGGGGGGACCCAGTACTTC.

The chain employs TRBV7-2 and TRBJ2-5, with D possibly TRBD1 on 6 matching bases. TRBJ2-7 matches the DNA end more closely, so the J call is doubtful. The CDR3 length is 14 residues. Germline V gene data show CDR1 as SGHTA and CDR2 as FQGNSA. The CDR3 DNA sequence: TGTGCCAGCAGCTTACAGGGGAACTTAAACGAGCAGTACTTC. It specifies CASSLQGNLNEQYF.

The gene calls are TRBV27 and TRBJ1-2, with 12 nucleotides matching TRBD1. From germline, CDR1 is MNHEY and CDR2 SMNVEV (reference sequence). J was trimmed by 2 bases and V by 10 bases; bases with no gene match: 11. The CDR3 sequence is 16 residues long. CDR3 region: CATLMLGQGANYGYTF. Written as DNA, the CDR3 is TGTGCCACCTTAATGTTGGGACAGGGGGCGAACTATGGCTACACCTTC.

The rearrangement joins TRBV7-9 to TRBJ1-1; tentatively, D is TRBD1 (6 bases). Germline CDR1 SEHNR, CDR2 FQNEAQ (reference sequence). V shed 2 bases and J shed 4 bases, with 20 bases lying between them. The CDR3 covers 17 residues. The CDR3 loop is CASSLQGGGMGSTEAFF. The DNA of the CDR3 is TGTGCCAGCAGCTTACAAGGGGGGGGGATGGGGAGCACTGAAGCTTTCTTT.

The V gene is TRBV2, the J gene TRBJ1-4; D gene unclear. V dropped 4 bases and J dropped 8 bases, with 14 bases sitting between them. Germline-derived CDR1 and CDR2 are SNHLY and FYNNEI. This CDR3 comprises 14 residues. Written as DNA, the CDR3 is TGTGCCAGCAGTGTAAGCCCAAATTTGGAAAAACTGTTTTTT. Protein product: CASSVSPNLEKLFF. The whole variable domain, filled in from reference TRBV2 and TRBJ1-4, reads EPEVTQTPSHQVTQMGQEVILRCVPISNHLYFYWYRQILGQKVEFLVSFYNNEISEKSEIFDDQFSVERPDGSNFTLKIRSTKLEDSAMYFCASSVSPNLEKLFFGSGTQLSVL.

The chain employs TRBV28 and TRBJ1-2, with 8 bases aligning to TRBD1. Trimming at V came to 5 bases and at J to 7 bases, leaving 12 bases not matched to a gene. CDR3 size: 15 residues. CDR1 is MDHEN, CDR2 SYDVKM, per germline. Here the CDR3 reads CASSSRDRSFSGYTF. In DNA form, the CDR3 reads TGTGCCAGCAGTAGCCGGGACAGGTCCTTTAGTGGCTACACCTTC.

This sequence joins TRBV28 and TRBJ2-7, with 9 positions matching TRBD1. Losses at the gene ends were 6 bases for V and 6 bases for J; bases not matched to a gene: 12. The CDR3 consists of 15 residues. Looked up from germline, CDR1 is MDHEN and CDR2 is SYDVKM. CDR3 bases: TGTGCCAGCAGCTCTAGGACAGGGGTTTGGGGCGAGCAGTACTTC. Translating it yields CASSSRTGVWGEQYF.

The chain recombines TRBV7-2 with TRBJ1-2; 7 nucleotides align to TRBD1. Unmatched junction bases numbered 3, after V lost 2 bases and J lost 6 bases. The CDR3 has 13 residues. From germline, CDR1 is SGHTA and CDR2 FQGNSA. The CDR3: CASSLRQGDGYTF. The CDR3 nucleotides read TGTGCCAGCAGCTTACGACAGGGTGATGGCTACACCTTC.

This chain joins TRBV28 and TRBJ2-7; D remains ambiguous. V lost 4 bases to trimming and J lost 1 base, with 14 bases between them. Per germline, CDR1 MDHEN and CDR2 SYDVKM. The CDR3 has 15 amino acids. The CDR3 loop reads CASSSPATASYEQYV. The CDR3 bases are TGTGCCAGCAGTTCTCCGGCGACTGCGTCCTACGAGCAGTACGTC.

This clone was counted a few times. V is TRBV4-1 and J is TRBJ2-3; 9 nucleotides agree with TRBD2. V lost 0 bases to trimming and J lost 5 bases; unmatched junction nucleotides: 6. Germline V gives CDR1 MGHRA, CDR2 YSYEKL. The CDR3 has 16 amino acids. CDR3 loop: CASSQEQRGVEDTQYF. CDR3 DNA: TGCGCCAGCAGCCAAGAACAGCGGGGGGTCGAAGATACGCAGTATTTT.

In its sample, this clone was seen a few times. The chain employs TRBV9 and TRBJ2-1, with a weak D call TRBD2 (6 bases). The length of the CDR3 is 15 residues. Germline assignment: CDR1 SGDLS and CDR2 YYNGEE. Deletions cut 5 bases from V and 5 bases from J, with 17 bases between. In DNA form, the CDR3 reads TGTGCCAGCAGGCACGACGGGACTGGTAACAATGAGCAGTTCTTC. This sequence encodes CASRHDGTGNNEQFF.

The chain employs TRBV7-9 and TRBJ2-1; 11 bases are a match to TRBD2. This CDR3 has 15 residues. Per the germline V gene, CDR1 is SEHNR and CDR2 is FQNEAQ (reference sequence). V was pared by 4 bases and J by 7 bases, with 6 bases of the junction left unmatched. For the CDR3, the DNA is TGTGCCAGCAGCTCCTTAGCGGGAGGGCGGAATGAGCAGTTCTTC. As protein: CASSSLAGGRNEQFF.

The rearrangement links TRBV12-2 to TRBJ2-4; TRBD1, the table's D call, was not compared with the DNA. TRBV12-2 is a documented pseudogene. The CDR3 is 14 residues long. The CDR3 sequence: CASRFPLAKNIQYF. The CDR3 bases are TGTGCAAGTCGCTTCCCATTAGCCAAAAACATTCAGTACTTC.

The CDR3, as DNA: TGTGCCAGCAGTCATACTAGCACTCACACCGGGGAGCTGTTTTTT. The encoded protein is CASSHTSTHTGELFF. The V and J genes are TRBV27 and TRBJ2-2; weak D call: TRBD2 (6 bases). V lost 5 bases to trimming and J lost 3 bases, with 13 bases between them. The CDR3 extends over 15 amino acids. Germline lookup yields CDR1 MNHEY and CDR2 SMNVEV (reference sequence).

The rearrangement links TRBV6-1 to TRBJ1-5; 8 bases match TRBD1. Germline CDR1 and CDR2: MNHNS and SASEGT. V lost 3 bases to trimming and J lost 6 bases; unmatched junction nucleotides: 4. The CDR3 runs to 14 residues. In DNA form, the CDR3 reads TGTGCCAGCAGTGACTCAGGGGGCGGTCAGCCCCAGCATTTT. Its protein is CASSDSGGGQPQHF.

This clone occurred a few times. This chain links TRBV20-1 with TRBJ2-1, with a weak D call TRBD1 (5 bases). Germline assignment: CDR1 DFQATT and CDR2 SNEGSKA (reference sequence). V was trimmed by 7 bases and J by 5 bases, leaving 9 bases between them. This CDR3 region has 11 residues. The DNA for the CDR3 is TGCAGTGAGGGGCACGACAATGAGCAGTTCTTC. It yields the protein CSEGHDNEQFF.